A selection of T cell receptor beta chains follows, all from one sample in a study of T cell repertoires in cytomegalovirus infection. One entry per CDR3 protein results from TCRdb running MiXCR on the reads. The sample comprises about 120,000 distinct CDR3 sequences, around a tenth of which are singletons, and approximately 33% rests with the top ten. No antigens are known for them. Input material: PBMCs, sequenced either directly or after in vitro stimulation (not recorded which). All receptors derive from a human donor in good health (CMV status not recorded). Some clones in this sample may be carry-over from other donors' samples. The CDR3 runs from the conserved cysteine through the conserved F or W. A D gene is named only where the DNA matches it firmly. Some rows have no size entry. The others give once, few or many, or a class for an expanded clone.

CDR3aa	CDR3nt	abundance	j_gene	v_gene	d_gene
CASSLERYNEQFF	TGTGCCAGCAGCTTAGAACGGTACAATGAGCAGTTCTTC	.	TRBJ2-1	TRBV11-2	.
CASRRQEGMGEKLFF	TGTGCCAGCAGAAGACAGGAGGGCATGGGTGAAAAACTGTTTTTT	many	TRBJ1-4	TRBV27	.
CASSRTSGINNEQFF	TGTGCCAGCAGCCGGACTAGCGGGATAAACAATGAGCAGTTCTTC	.	TRBJ2-1	TRBV7-2	TRBD2
CASSLDGNTFGNEQFF	TGTGCCAGCAGCTTAGACGGGAATACCTTTGGCAATGAGCAGTTCTTC	.	TRBJ2-1	TRBV11-2	.
CASGNDRALNTGELFF	TGTGCTAGTGGCAATGACAGGGCATTGAACACCGGGGAGCTGTTTTTT	few	TRBJ2-2	TRBV12-5	TRBD1
CASSQGAAGPNTGELFF	TGCGCCAGCAGCCAAGGGGCGGCGGGCCCGAACACCGGGGAGCTGTTTTTT	many	TRBJ2-2	TRBV4-3	.
CASSYPPGTNEQYF	TGTGCCAGCAGTTACCCCCCCGGGACGAACGAGCAGTACTTC	once	TRBJ2-7	TRBV28	.
CASSLTMVTEQYF	TGTGCCAGCAGCTTAACAATGGTAACCGAGCAGTACTTC	.	TRBJ2-7	TRBV11-3	.
CAIKGLPGTGELFF	TGTGCCATCAAAGGACTACCCGGAACCGGGGAGCTGTTTTTT	.	TRBJ2-2	TRBV10-3	.
CASSITAGPLDEQFF	TGTGCCAGTAGTATTACGGCGGGACCTTTAGATGAGCAGTTCTTC	many	TRBJ2-1	TRBV19	.
CASSVGQGAGGELFF	TGTGCCAGCAGTGTGGGACAGGGGGCTGGCGGGGAGCTGTTTTTT	many	TRBJ2-2	TRBV6-1	TRBD1
CSARGGLASSYNEQFF	TGCAGTGCTAGAGGGGGACTAGCGAGTTCCTACAATGAGCAGTTCTTC	many	TRBJ2-1	TRBV20-1	TRBD2
CASSESWVTDEQYF	TGTGCCAGCAGTGAATCGTGGGTTACTGACGAGCAGTACTTC	few	TRBJ2-7	TRBV2	.
CASRLPGLAGGNTGELFF	TGTGCCAGTAGACTCCCGGGACTAGCGGGAGGGAACACCGGGGAGCTGTTTTTT	few	TRBJ2-2	TRBV19	TRBD2
CASSRWWGSDQPQHF	TGTGCCAGCAGTAGGTGGTGGGGGAGTGATCAGCCCCAGCATTTT	.	TRBJ1-5	TRBV5-6	.
CASSRSGSSYNEQFF	TGTGCCAGCAGCCGTAGCGGGAGCTCCTACAATGAGCAGTTCTTC	many	TRBJ2-1	TRBV12-3/TRBV12-4	TRBD2
CASRNENTGELFF	TGTGCCAGCAGAAACGAGAACACCGGGGAGCTGTTTTTT	many	TRBJ2-2	TRBV25-1	.
CASSSLWDGGETQYF	TGTGCCAGCAGCTCCCTTTGGGATGGTGGAGAGACCCAGTACTTC	.	TRBJ2-5	TRBV5-6	.
CASSLAGHSVLTF	TGTGCCAGCAGCTTAGCGGGACATAGCGTCCTGACTTTC	many	TRBJ2-6	TRBV11-3	.
CASSRGAMNTEAFF	TGTGCCAGCAGCCGAGGGGCGATGAACACTGAAGCTTTCTTT	many	TRBJ1-1	TRBV7-2	.
CASSLVSRGIAEAFF	TGTGCCAGCAGCTTAGTTTCAAGGGGGATAGCTGAAGCTTTCTTT	many	TRBJ1-1	TRBV7-9	.
CASILRGTQYF	TGTGCCAGCATCCTGAGGGGTACGCAGTATTTT	few	TRBJ2-3	TRBV27	.
CASSFRRGTEAFF	TGTGCCAGCAGTTTTAGGAGGGGCACTGAAGCTTTCTTT	many	TRBJ1-1	TRBV12-3/TRBV12-4	.
CASSSGRGAFF	TGTGCCAGCAGCTCTGGAAGGGGAGCTTTCTTT	.	TRBJ1-1	TRBV11-3	.